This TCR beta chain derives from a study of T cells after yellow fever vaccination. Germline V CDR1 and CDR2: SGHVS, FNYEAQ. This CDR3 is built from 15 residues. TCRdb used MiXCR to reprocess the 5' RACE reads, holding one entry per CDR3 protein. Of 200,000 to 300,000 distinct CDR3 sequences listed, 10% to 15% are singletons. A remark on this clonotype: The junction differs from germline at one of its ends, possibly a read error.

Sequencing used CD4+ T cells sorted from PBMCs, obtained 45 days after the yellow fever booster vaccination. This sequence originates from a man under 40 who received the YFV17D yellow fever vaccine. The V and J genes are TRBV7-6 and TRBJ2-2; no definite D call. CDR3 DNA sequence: TGTGACAGCAGCTTAGGAGCCTCGAACACCGGGGAGCTGTTTTTT. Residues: CDSSLGASNTGELFF.